These 15 T cell receptor beta chains were all obtained from the same sample, sequenced in a study of T cell responses to AZD1222 COVID-19 vaccine. Generated by immunoSEQ multiplex PCR, the TCRdb table keeps only in-frame clones and is missing some. The sample contains about 110,000 clones, 88% of which appear only once. This material consisted of peripheral blood, taken on day 0 of AZD1222 vaccination. Receptors were obtained from an adult in good health.

The gene calls are TRBV3-1 (or the pseudogene TRBV3-2) and TRBJ2-6, with D possibly being TRBD1 or TRBD2 (6 bases each). Trimming shortened V by 0 bases and J by 2 bases, and 11 bases separated the two germline ends. CDR3 size: 17 residues. The germline V gene encodes CDR1 LGHDT and CDR2 YNNKEL (reference sequence). CDR3: CASSQDWGAPGANVLTF. The CDR3 region has the DNA TGTGCCAGCAGCCAAGATTGGGGGGCGCCTGGGGCCAACGTCCTGACTTTC.

The rearrangement joins TRBV5-1 to TRBJ2-3; 8 bases match TRBD2. This CDR3 has 16 amino acids. V shed 3 bases and J 2 bases; nucleotides not matched to a gene: 8. Germline V gene lookup returns CDR1 SGHRS and CDR2 YFSETQ. This chain's CDR3 is CASSSGLDPNTDTQYF. CDR3 in DNA: TGCGCCAGCAGCTCGGGACTAGACCCCAACACAGATACGCAGTATTTT.

The genes are TRBV7-6 and TRBJ1-3; D not resolved. Trimming stripped 2 bases from V and 3 bases from J, with 11 bases between. CDR1 and CDR2 from the germline V gene are SGHVS and FNYEAQ. The CDR3 is 15 amino acids. The CDR3 DNA follows: TGTGCCAGCAGCTTACGGGGAGGAGGTGGAAACACCATATATTTT. It yields the protein CASSLRGGGGNTIYF. Filled out from reference TRBV7-6 and TRBJ1-3, the complete variable domain reads GAGVSQSPRYKVTKRGQDVALRCDPISGHVSLYWYRQALGQGPEFLTYFNYEAQQDKSGLPNDRFSAERPEGSISTLTIQRTEQRDSAMYRCASSLRGGGGNTIYFGEGSWLTVV.

J is TRBJ2-7 and V is TRBV5-8, with D unclear. This CDR3 has 15 residues. The germline V gene encodes CDR1 SGHTS and CDR2 YDEGEE. CDR3 loop: CASSGERRSSYEQYV. As DNA, the CDR3 is TGTGCCAGCAGCGGTGAAAGACGGAGCTCCTACGAGCAATACGTC.

The chain carries TRBV7-3 and TRBJ2-3; TRBD2 aligns across 10 bases. The CDR3 totals 15 residues. The germline gives CDR1 SGHTA, CDR2 FQGTGA. V lost 6 bases to trimming and J lost 3 bases; unmatched junction nucleotides: 6. DNA for the CDR3: TGTGCCAGCAGGTTACGGACTAGCGGTACAGATACGCAGTATTTT. Its translation is CASRLRTSGTDTQYF.

This chain joins TRBV7-7 and TRBJ2-2, with D perhaps being TRBD1 or TRBD2 (5 bases each). The V end was cut by 4 bases, the J end by 2 bases, with 11 bases between. Looked up from germline, CDR1 is SSHAT and CDR2 is FNYEAQ (reference sequence). The CDR3 contains 15 residues. DNA of the CDR3: TGTGCCAGCAGCTACCGGGACGCTAACACCGGGGAGCTGTTTTTT. Amino acid sequence: CASSYRDANTGELFF.

This chain joins TRBV11-2 and TRBJ2-7; a possible D gene is TRBD2 (5 bases). Trimming shortened V by 3 bases and J by 0 bases, and 6 bases separated the two germline ends. Germline CDR1 SGHAT, CDR2 FQNNGV. The CDR3 contains 13 residues. CDR3 amino acids: CASSLGASYEQYV. CDR3 bases: TGTGCCAGCAGCTTGGGAGCCTCCTACGAGCAGTACGTC.

This clone was seen only once. This rearrangement joins TRBV7-3 to TRBJ2-2; 9 bases align to TRBD1. J lost 5 bases, V lost 3 bases, and 4 bases had no gene match. This CDR3 has 15 residues. Germline V lookup: CDR1 SGHTA, CDR2 FQGTGA. The CDR3 DNA reads TGTGCCAGCAGCTTTGGGGACAGGGAGACCGGGGAGCTGTTTTTT. It codes for CASSFGDRETGELFF.

The chain has TRBV5-1 and TRBJ1-3, with D possibly TRBD1 on 5 matching bases. Trimming shortened V by 7 bases and J by 0 bases, and 14 bases separated the two germline ends. Germline CDR1 is SGHRS and CDR2 is YFSETQ. The CDR3 is made up of 15 amino acids. The CDR3 DNA reads as TGCGCCAGCTCAGAGCCGGGACTCTCTGGAAACACCATATATTTT. Its translation: CASSEPGLSGNTIYF. The full variable domain, completed using reference TRBV5-1 and TRBJ1-3, is KAGVTQTPRYLIKTRGQQVTLSCSPISGHRSVSWYQQTPGQGLQFLFEYFSETQRNKGNFPGRFSGRQFSNSRSEMNVSTLELGDSALYLCASSEPGLSGNTIYFGEGSWLTVV.

The chain joins TRBV2 to TRBJ1-2; D is possibly TRBD1 (5 bases). Germline CDR1 and CDR2: SNHLY and FYNNEI. The V and J ends lost 8 bases and 4 bases respectively, with 11 bases between them. The CDR3 totals 12 residues. This CDR3 reads CASRQSGYGYTF. CDR3 coding DNA: TGTGCCAGCCGACAGTCCGGCTATGGCTACACCTTC.

This clone was seen once. This rearrangement joins TRBV7-9 to TRBJ1-1; the D is unclear. The ends were cut back, 5 bases at V and 3 bases at J, with 7 bases in the middle. The CDR3 has 12 residues. CDR1 and CDR2 (germline): SEHNR, FQNEAQ (reference sequence). The DNA of the CDR3 is TGTGCCAGCAGCCAACGGGACACTGAAGCTTTCTTT. This translates into CASSQRDTEAFF.

The chain is built from TRBV7-2 and TRBJ1-1; no firm D call. The germline V gene encodes CDR1 SGHTA and CDR2 FQGNSA. Deletions cut 5 bases from V and 7 bases from J, with 11 bases between. The CDR3 has 12 amino acids. The CDR3 DNA is TGTGCCAGCAGCCTAGGACGGAATGAAGCTTTCTTT. As protein: CASSLGRNEAFF.

The chain couples TRBV7-6 to TRBJ2-7; TRBD1 might be the D (5 bases). The CDR3 loop spans 15 amino acids. Deletions cut 1 base from V and 6 bases from J, with 16 bases between. Germline lookup yields CDR1 SGHVS and CDR2 FNYEAQ. CDR3 sequence (DNA): TGTGCCAGCAGCTTAGAGGGGCAAGGTCGAGGCGAGCAGTACTTC. Translation: CASSLEGQGRGEQYF.

The chain links TRBV5-6 to TRBJ2-7; 7 bases line up with TRBD1. The CDR3 loop spans 16 amino acids. CDR1 is SGHDT, CDR2 YYEEEE, per germline. J gave up 0 bases and V 0 bases, and 6 bases lay outside the gene matches. The CDR3 coding sequence is TGTGCCAGCAGCTTGGTGGGACAGAAGATCTCCTACGAGCAGTACGTC. Its protein is CASSLVGQKISYEQYV.

The table lists this clone with a few counts. The chain employs TRBV5-1 and TRBJ2-1, with D possibly matching TRBD2 (5 bases). V lost 2 bases and J lost 5, with 11 bases in between. Germline CDR1 SGHRS, CDR2 YFSETQ. This CDR3 is built from 14 residues. CDR3 coding DNA: TGCGCCAGCAGCTTAGGGAGACCCAACAATGAGCAGTTCTTC. This gives the protein CASSLGRPNNEQFF. The whole variable domain, filled in from reference TRBV5-1 and TRBJ2-1, reads KAGVTQTPRYLIKTRGQQVTLSCSPISGHRSVSWYQQTPGQGLQFLFEYFSETQRNKGNFPGRFSGRQFSNSRSEMNVSTLELGDSALYLCASSLGRPNNEQFFGPGTRLTVL.